Here is one T cell receptor beta chain with its context. Its binding antigen is unknown. No much larger clone is present one base from it, and per-base qualities are unavailable. This record belongs to a study of shared clonotypes between healthy human individuals (TCRdb year 2020). Background on the whole study: The cohort comprised a couple of women and a few men aged 18 to 49 years. Per donor, three plates each were used for CD4 naive and CD4 memory, two for CD8 naive, and one for CD8 memory. The study deeply sequenced blood TCR repertoires of about five healthy adults to estimate repertoire size and the extent of clonotype sharing between individuals. Between about 0.85 and 8.9 billion PBMCs per donor were obtained by leukapheresis. Libraries were prepared and TCR repertoires were sequenced by different laboratories using diverse techniques, in order to increase sequencing depth and limit assay-specific biases. General conclusions and limits of the study: Incomplete sequencing was indicated by rarefaction of sorted-subset datasets, despite the large sequencing depth. Across four donors, 4.5% to 6.5% of naive CD4, around 3.3% of naive CD8, under 2.5% of memory CD4, and around 0.4% of memory CD8 clonotypes were shared. Sampling was limited to blood, and TCR repertoires in tissue likely differ from TCR repertoires in blood. The genetic and exposure-history diversity represented was limited by the small number of donors. Higher generation probabilities were observed for clonotypes shared by all four sorted-subset donors than for non-shared clonotypes. Pairwise subsampling indicated that sequencing depth was expected to affect the degree of clonotype sharing among donors. Larger estimated clonotype richness was generally found for naive subsets than for memory subsets.

Healthy HIV-negative adults with no recently reported acute infections or vaccinations were included as donors. Every donor was a Caucasian adult residing in Nashville, Tennessee, USA. CD4+ T cells were enriched through magnetic negative selection, after which naive cells were positively selected on CD45RA and the remaining negative fraction served as the memory subset. Blood was obtained by leukapheresis, after which PBMCs were separated by Ficoll-Histopaque density gradient centrifugation and cryopreserved in liquid nitrogen vapor phase. Purity and quantity of every magnetically sorted T cell population were checked by analytical flow cytometry. Genomic DNA was isolated from every sorted fraction and measured by UV absorbance on a Nanodrop 2000c. Relative to germline, V is missing 7 bases and J is missing 12 bases, with 11 bases of the junction outside any gene match. The germline V gene supplies CDR1 MDHEN and CDR2 SYDVKM. The CDR3 contains 14 residues, cysteine and phenylalanine counted. Left in the record is the CDR3 DNA by itself, 42 bases read in frame from the first base.

TCR CDR3 regions were amplified from genomic DNA by multiplex PCR using the deep immunoSEQ assay. Extracted genomic DNA from each cell subset was distributed evenly across all wells of several immunoSEQ 96-well plates, and each plate was treated as a replicate. For sorted subsets, 150 to 250 ng of genomic DNA, equivalent to tens of thousands of T cell genomes, went into each replicate PCR. Purified libraries were quantified with a Qubit 3.0 fluorometer, sized on a Bioanalyzer 2100, and re-quantified with the KAPA Library Quantification kit. A separate single-read 150-cycle Illumina NextSeq 550 flow cell was used to sequence each immunoSEQ 96-well plate. As for the authors' bioinformatics: The immunoSEQ output contained only junctional sequences without quality scores, so filtering could not match that applied to full-length reads. Sequences were annotated with PyIR, a Python wrapper for IgBLAST v1.9, using IMGT germline references to assign V/J genes and CDR3. Reads were filtered out if the reads had weak V/J assignments (E-value above 1e-6), no CDR3, stop codons, out-of-frame junctions, or ambiguous translated residues. V3J clonotypes were defined as sequences sharing an identical inferred V gene, J gene, and CDR3 amino acid sequence. To compute the percentage overlap between repertoires, the number of shared unique clonotypes was divided by the size of the smaller repertoire. RTK rarefaction, the Chao1 estimator, and Recon v2.1 estimates of unobserved clonotypes were used to assess repertoire richness. Generation probabilities for all TCRbeta clonotypes obtained by the gDNA method from a handful of donors were computed using OLGA. TCRdb's version of the immuneACCESS table is confined to in-frame rearrangements and falls short of the full clone set. An unresolved V gene accounts for under half of the shortfall where checked; the remainder is of unknown origin. V, J and clone size were drawn from that table, and D and trimming were deduced from the DNA. The sample table lists roughly 170,000 clones, approximately 70% of them with a count of one. The ten largest clones represent more than 9% of the sample.

The receptor was isolated from a man younger than 45 in good health. The specimen was memory CD4+ T cells sorted from blood. The sample's cell subset or site label, in plain terms: CD45RA-negative fraction. The rearranged segments are TRBV28 and TRBJ2-1; a stretch of 11 junction bases matches TRBD1. In nucleotide form, the sequence is TGTGCCAGCACCCGACGGGACAGGGGGTCCGTGCAGTTCTTC. The encoded protein is CASTRRDRGSVQFF.